This entry lists 10 T cell receptor beta chains sequenced from one sample in a study of T cell responses to AZD1222 COVID-19 vaccine. The assay was immunoSEQ multiplex PCR, and TCRdb's table has in-frame clones only and misses some. The table shows tens of thousands of clones, with about 84% occurring only once. The sequences come from peripheral blood, collected on day 0 of AZD1222 vaccination. The receptors originated from an adult in good health.

CDR3 coding DNA: TGTGCCAGCAGCCTCCTTTTAGGGGGCAATCAGCCCCAGCATTTT. Its translation is CASSLLLGGNQPQHF. The J gene is TRBJ1-5, the V gene TRBV28; D perhaps matches TRBD1 (5 bases). Germline values: CDR1 MDHEN, CDR2 SYDVKM. V lost 6 bases to trimming and J lost 2 bases, with 14 bases between them. The CDR3 spans 15 residues.

The J gene is TRBJ1-5, the V gene TRBV6-1; tentative D call: TRBD1 (5 bases). This CDR3 comprises 14 residues. CDR1 MNHNS and CDR2 SASEGT come from the germline V gene. Trimming shortened V by 2 bases and J by 4 bases, and 9 bases separated the two germline ends. The CDR3 sequence is CASSENGANQPQHF. The CDR3 coding sequence is TGTGCCAGCAGTGAAAACGGGGCTAATCAGCCCCAGCATTTT.

V usage is TRBV3-1 (or the pseudogene TRBV3-2) and J usage is TRBJ2-5; 10 bases are a match to TRBD2. Trimming removed 3 bases from V and 4 bases from J; junction bases left unmatched: 5. CDR3 size: 15 residues. Per germline, CDR1 LGHDT and CDR2 YNNKEL (reference sequence). The CDR3 bases are TGTGCCAGCAGCCAGAATAGCGGGAGGTCAGAGACCCAGTACTTC. Its protein is CASSQNSGRSETQYF.

The count of this clone is one. The V and J genes are TRBV14 and TRBJ2-7, with 9 positions matching TRBD2. This CDR3 is 17 amino acids long. With V trimmed by 0 bases and J by 2 bases, 8 bases remained unmatched. The germline gives CDR1 SGHDN, CDR2 FVKESK. CDR3 nucleotides: TGTGCCAGCAGCCAAGATAGTTGGCTAGCGGGAACCTACGAGCAGTACTTC. The encoded protein is CASSQDSWLAGTYEQYF. Full variable domain (rest looked up from reference TRBV14 and TRBJ2-7): EAGVTQFPSHSVIEKGQTVTLRCDPISGHDNLYWYRRVMGKEIKFLLHFVKESKQDESGMPNNRFLAERTGGTYSTLKVQPAELEDSGVYFCASSQDSWLAGTYEQYFGPGTRLTVT.

This chain joins TRBV7-8 and TRBJ2-2; TRBD2 aligns across 8 bases. Trimming removed 3 bases from V and 6 bases from J; junction bases left unmatched: 6. This CDR3 spans 15 amino acids. The germline CDR1 and CDR2 sequences are SGHVS and FQNEAQ. The CDR3 bases are TGTGCCAGCAGCTTGGGTGCGGGAGGACCCGGGGAGCTGTTTTTT. Protein product: CASSLGAGGPGELFF. Complete variable domain (other parts from reference TRBV7-8 and TRBJ2-2): GAGVSQSPRYKVAKRGQDVALRCDPISGHVSLFWYQQALGQGPEFLTYFQNEAQLDKSGLPSDRFFAERPEGSVSTLKIQRTQQEDSAVYLCASSLGAGGPGELFFGEGSRLTVL.

This chain links TRBV12-3 or TRBV12-4 with TRBJ1-2, with 8 bases aligning to TRBD1. Germline trimming cut 4 bases from V and 9 bases from J; bases unmatched to any gene: 7. The CDR3 contains 13 residues. The CDR3 bases are TGTGCCAGCAGTTCAACAGGGGGTGGGAGCTACACCTTC. Translated, it gives CASSSTGGGSYTF.

The rearrangement links TRBV10-3 to TRBJ1-5; TRBD1 agrees at 9 bases. The J segment lost 7 bases and the V segment lost 9 bases, leaving 7 bases of the junction unmatched. This CDR3 has 13 residues. Germline CDR1 is ENHRY and CDR2 is SYGVKD. The CDR3 nucleotides are TGTGCCATTAGGACAGGGGACGACCAGCCCCAGCATTTT. It specifies CAIRTGDDQPQHF.

V gene TRBV15 combines with J gene TRBJ1-3; D gene ambiguous. V lost 3 bases and J 4 bases, leaving 10 bases between the germline ends. In germline, CDR1 is LNHNV, CDR2 YYDKDF (reference sequence). The CDR3 is made up of 14 amino acids. This CDR3 is CATSSNTRGNTIYF. The CDR3 nucleotides are TGTGCCACCAGCAGCAACACTCGAGGAAACACCATATATTTT.

V is TRBV28 and J is TRBJ2-7, with 9 nucleotides matching TRBD2. CDR3 length equals 15 residues. V gave up 2 bases and J gave up 7 bases; unmatched junction bases: 9. From germline, CDR1 is MDHEN and CDR2 SYDVKM. In nucleotides, the CDR3 is TGTGCCAGCAGTTTACAGGGTAGCGGGGGTTTGGAGCAGTACTTC. Translation gives CASSLQGSGGLEQYF. The full variable domain, with the rest looked up from reference TRBV28 and TRBJ2-7, is DVKVTQSSRYLVKRTGEKVFLECVQDMDHENMFWYRQDPGLGLRLIYFSYDVKMKEKGDIPEGYSVSREKKERFSLILESASTNQTSMYLCASSLQGSGGLEQYFGPGTRLTVT.

This clone was counted a single time. V gene TRBV15 combines with J gene TRBJ1-1, with 10 bases fitting TRBD1. J gave up 2 bases and V 5 bases, and 8 bases lay outside the gene matches. Germline values: CDR1 LNHNV, CDR2 YYDKDF (reference sequence). The CDR3 has 16 amino acids. The CDR3: CATSPFRDRGNTEAFF. The CDR3, as DNA: TGTGCCACCAGCCCATTCCGGGACAGGGGAAACACTGAAGCTTTCTTT.